Below, one TCR beta chain is given with its context. The protocol was immunoSEQ multiplex PCR, while the TCRdb copy is restricted to in-frame clones and leaves out a portion. Of 90,000 to 150,000 clones listed, approximately 90% are singletons. This sample was taken from a study of T cell responses to AZD1222 COVID-19 vaccine. Germline CDR1 is GTSNPN and CDR2 is SVGIG (reference sequence). This CDR3 contains 12 residues. The V end lost 3 bases, the J end lost 5 bases, and 10 bases lay between the germline ends. The V call is TRBV30, the J call TRBJ2-5; D could derive from TRBD1 or TRBD2 (6 bases each). The sample was peripheral blood, taken on day 0 of AZD1222 vaccination. The receptor's source is an adult in good health. The CDR3 coding sequence is TGTGCCTGGAGCGGGGGCGGGGAGACCCAGTACTTC. Translation: CAWSGGGETQYF.